The rows below give T cell receptor beta chains drawn from one sample of a study of T cell changes during pregnancy in multiple sclerosis. Profiled with immunoSEQ multiplex PCR; TCRdb holds only in-frame clones, not every one. The sample includes tens of thousands of clones, approximately 92% of them seen just once. Sequences were derived from peripheral blood, sampled in the first trimester of pregnancy. These receptors were collected from a female donor with multiple sclerosis, enrolled in a pregnancy study. Both conserved end residues are part of each CDR3. D genes are given only for firm matches. Clone size is shown for a subset of rows, as once, few, many or a class of expanded clone.

CASSLVGALADSPLHF	TGTGCCAGCAGCTTAGTAGGAGCCCTAGCGGATTCACCCCTCCACTTT	TRBV11-3	TRBJ1-6	16	-	-
CASSRTGFSEKLFF	TGTGCCAGCAGCCGGACAGGGTTTAGTGAAAAACTGTTTTTT	TRBV5-4	TRBJ1-4	14	-	TRBD1
CASSVSGGASWDTQYF	TGTGCCAGCAGTGTTAGCGGGGGGGCATCATGGGATACGCAGTATTTT	TRBV6-4	TRBJ2-3	16	-	TRBD2
CSVNCSIQSRANVLTF	TGCAGCGTTAATTGTAGCATACAAAGTCGGGCCAACGTCCTGACTTTC	TRBV29-1	TRBJ2-6	16	-	-
CASSYSPGNTEAFF	TGTGCCAGCAGTTACTCGCCAGGGAACACTGAAGCTTTCTTT	TRBV6-6	TRBJ1-1	14	-	-
CSARVDRGSGEQYF	TGCAGCGCCCGTGTGGACAGGGGTTCGGGCGAGCAGTACTTC	TRBV29-1	TRBJ2-7	14	-	TRBD1
CASDRGPGYGYTF	TGTGCATCGGACAGGGGGCCTGGTTATGGCTACACCTTC	TRBV7-9	TRBJ1-2	13	-	TRBD1
CASSENPTGMREKLFF	TGTGCCAGCAGTGAAAACCCGACAGGGATGAGAGAAAAACTGTTTTTT	TRBV6-1	TRBJ1-4	16	-	TRBD1
CASSLTSGGSYEQYF	TGTGCCAGCAGCTTGACTAGCGGGGGCTCCTACGAGCAGTACTTC	TRBV7-2	TRBJ2-7	15	-	TRBD2
CASSIQQGVPGELFF	TGTGCCAGTAGTATACAGCAGGGGGTACCGGGGGAGCTGTTTTTT	TRBV19	TRBJ2-2	15	-	TRBD1
CASRDRGRLEQYF	TGTGCCAGCAGGGACAGGGGGCGACTCGAGCAGTACTTC	TRBV13	TRBJ2-7	13	-	TRBD1
CASSTARGGPYNEQFF	TGTGCCAGCAGCACTGCCCGGGGTGGGCCCTACAATGAGCAGTTCTTC	TRBV5-4	TRBJ2-1	16	-	-
CASSIAGQPPYEQYF	TGTGCCAGTAGTATAGCGGGACAGCCTCCCTACGAGCAGTACTTC	TRBV19	TRBJ2-7	15	-	TRBD1
CASSSLYFRDRDNSYNEQFF	TGTGCCAGCAGCTCATTGTATTTCCGGGACAGGGATAACTCCTACAATGAGCAGTTCTTC	TRBV27	TRBJ2-1	20	-	TRBD1
CASSLAGRGSQETQYF	TGTGCCAGCAGCTTAGCGGGTCGAGGGTCCCAAGAGACCCAGTACTTC	TRBV5-4	TRBJ2-5	16	-	-
CASSLAIGRGETQYF	TGCGCCAGCAGCTTGGCCATTGGGCGCGGGGAGACCCAGTACTTC	TRBV5-1	TRBJ2-5	15	-	-
CASSKGANTEAFF	TGCGCCAGCAGCAAGGGGGCTAACACTGAAGCTTTCTTT	TRBV5-1	TRBJ1-1	13	-	TRBD1
CASSAIDSQIYGYTF	TGTGCCAGCTCAGCCATAGACAGTCAAATCTATGGCTACACCTTC	TRBV18	TRBJ1-2	15	-	-
CASSAGTATNEKLFF	TGTGCCAGCAGCGCAGGGACAGCCACTAATGAAAAACTGTTTTTT	TRBV7-8	TRBJ1-4	15	-	TRBD1
CASRSDGNYEQYF	TGTGCCAGCAGATCGGACGGGAACTACGAGCAGTACTTC	TRBV6-5	TRBJ2-7	13	-	-
CASSVESLAGTNEQYF	TGTGCCAGCAGCGTAGAGTCCCTAGCGGGCACAAACGAGCAGTACTTC	TRBV9	TRBJ2-7	16	-	TRBD2
CASSYDRGDSGNTIYF	TGTGCCAGCAGTTACGACAGGGGGGACTCTGGAAACACCATATATTTT	TRBV6-5	TRBJ1-3	16	-	TRBD1
CASSEVRATGELFF	TGTGCCAGCAGTGAAGTCAGGGCCACCGGGGAGCTGTTTTTT	TRBV2	TRBJ2-2	14	-	-
CATSREQDNEQFF	TGTGCCACCAGCAGAGAGCAGGACAATGAGCAGTTCTTC	TRBV15	TRBJ2-1	13	-	-
CASSSQGADEQFF	TGTGCCAGCAGCTCACAGGGGGCCGATGAGCAGTTCTTC	TRBV11-3	TRBJ2-1	13	-	TRBD1
CASGPGTVQETQYF	TGTGCTAGTGGCCCAGGGACAGTCCAAGAGACCCAGTACTTC	TRBV12-5	TRBJ2-5	14	-	TRBD1
CASSAGTDVSGYTF	TGTGCCAGCAGCGCCGGAACAGATGTCTCAGGCTACACCTTC	TRBV7-3	TRBJ1-2	14	few	-
CASSSYSGRVSNEQFF	TGTGCCAGCAGCTCATATAGCGGGAGGGTTTCCAATGAGCAGTTCTTC	TRBV7-2	TRBJ2-1	16	-	TRBD2
CASSVGASNQPQHF	TGTGCCAGTAGTGTGGGGGCTAGCAATCAGCCCCAGCATTTT	TRBV19	TRBJ1-5	14	-	-
CASSLSGGAYNEQFF	TGTGCCAGCAGCTTATCAGGGGGCGCGTACAATGAGCAGTTCTTC	TRBV7-3	TRBJ2-1	15	-	TRBD1
CASSESLRGNTEAFF	TGTGCCAGCAGTGAATCCCTTCGGGGTAACACTGAAGCTTTCTTT	TRBV2	TRBJ1-1	15	-	-
CASSLRTGENEKLFF	TGTGCCAGCTCATTACGGACAGGGGAGAATGAAAAACTGTTTTTT	TRBV18	TRBJ1-4	15	-	TRBD1
CASSGRDRTYEQYF	TGTGCCAGCAGCGGCAGGGACAGGACCTACGAGCAGTACTTC	TRBV9	TRBJ2-7	14	-	TRBD1
CASSPGLAGGLADTQYF	TGTGCCAGCAGCCCAGGACTAGCGGGGGGGCTCGCAGATACGCAGTATTTT	TRBV7-3	TRBJ2-3	17	-	TRBD2
CASSFTGGQETQYF	TGTGCCAGCAGCTTCACAGGGGGACAAGAGACCCAGTACTTC	TRBV7-2	TRBJ2-5	14	-	TRBD1
CATSRDMLGRGATGELFF	TGTGCCACCAGCAGAGATATGTTAGGGCGGGGGGCCACCGGGGAGCTGTTTTTT	TRBV15	TRBJ2-2	18	-	TRBD2
CASSLEGAGTTDTQYF	TGCGCCAGCAGCTTGGAGGGAGCGGGGACCACAGATACGCAGTATTTT	TRBV5-1	TRBJ2-3	16	-	TRBD2
CASRPDRAYGYTF	TGTGCCAGCAGACCGGACAGGGCTTACGGCTACACCTTC	TRBV6-5	TRBJ1-2	13	-	TRBD1
CASSSWTDAHGYTF	TGTGCCAGCAGTTCCTGGACAGATGCACATGGCTACACCTTC	TRBV27	TRBJ1-2	14	-	-
CASTDRGHRNTGELFF	TGTGCCAGCACAGACAGGGGACATCGTAACACCGGGGAGCTGTTTTTT	TRBV28	TRBJ2-2	16	-	TRBD1
CASSLGGVQPQHF	TGTGCCAGCAGCTTAGGCGGGGTCCAGCCCCAGCATTTT	TRBV11-2	TRBJ1-5	13	-	-
CASSLVGLAGSPGELFF	TGCGCCAGCAGCTTGGTAGGGCTAGCGGGTTCCCCCGGGGAGCTGTTTTTT	TRBV5-1	TRBJ2-2	17	once	TRBD2
CASSPPGTGGEKLFF	TGTGCCAGCTCACCACCGGGGACAGGGGGCGAAAAACTGTTTTTT	TRBV18	TRBJ1-4	15	-	TRBD1
CASSFVLNTGELFF	TGTGCCAGCAGTTTCGTCCTAAACACCGGGGAGCTGTTTTTT	TRBV27	TRBJ2-2	14	-	-
CASSQGETGGGNQPQHF	TGTGCCAGCAGCCAAGGGGAGACAGGGGGCGGCAATCAGCCCCAGCATTTT	TRBV4-2	TRBJ1-5	17	-	TRBD1
CASSTGVDGELFF	TGTGCCAGCTCAACAGGGGTGGACGGGGAGCTGTTTTTT	TRBV28	TRBJ2-2	13	-	TRBD1
CASSLTGQLREAFF	TGTGCCAGCAGCCTGACAGGTCAGCTTCGCGAAGCTTTCTTT	TRBV7-2	TRBJ1-1	14	-	-
CASSLQGSNQPQHF	TGTGCCAGCAGTTTACAGGGTAGCAATCAGCCCCAGCATTTT	TRBV27	TRBJ1-5	14	-	-
CASSSPWTGVAYEQYF	TGTGCCAGCAGTTCTCCCTGGACAGGGGTGGCCTACGAGCAGTACTTC	TRBV28	TRBJ2-7	16	-	TRBD1
CASSFTGGGNQPQHF	TGTGCCAGCAGTTTTACAGGGGGAGGCAATCAGCCCCAGCATTTT	TRBV2	TRBJ1-5	15	-	TRBD1
CASSGTYGGELITEAFF	TGTGCCAGCAGTGGAACCTACGGGGGGGAATTAATCACTGAAGCTTTCTTT	TRBV6-1	TRBJ1-1	17	-	-
CASWGLAGGEQYF	TGTGCCAGCTGGGGACTAGCGGGAGGGGAGCAGTACTTC	TRBV28	TRBJ2-7	13	-	TRBD2
CSVNPSGRGYEQYF	TGCAGCGTCAACCCCAGCGGGAGGGGCTACGAGCAGTACTTC	TRBV29-1	TRBJ2-7	14	-	TRBD2
CSVGTRLGGPDEQFF	TGCAGCGTTGGAACCCGTCTCGGGGGGCCGGATGAGCAGTTCTTC	TRBV29-1	TRBJ2-1	15	-	-
CASSSGGYGYTF	TGTGCCAGTAGTTCCGGGGGCTATGGCTACACCTTC	TRBV19	TRBJ1-2	12	-	-
CASSVDLAGGGETQYF	TGTGCCAGCAGCGTAGATCTAGCGGGGGGCGGGGAGACCCAGTACTTC	TRBV9	TRBJ2-5	16	-	TRBD2